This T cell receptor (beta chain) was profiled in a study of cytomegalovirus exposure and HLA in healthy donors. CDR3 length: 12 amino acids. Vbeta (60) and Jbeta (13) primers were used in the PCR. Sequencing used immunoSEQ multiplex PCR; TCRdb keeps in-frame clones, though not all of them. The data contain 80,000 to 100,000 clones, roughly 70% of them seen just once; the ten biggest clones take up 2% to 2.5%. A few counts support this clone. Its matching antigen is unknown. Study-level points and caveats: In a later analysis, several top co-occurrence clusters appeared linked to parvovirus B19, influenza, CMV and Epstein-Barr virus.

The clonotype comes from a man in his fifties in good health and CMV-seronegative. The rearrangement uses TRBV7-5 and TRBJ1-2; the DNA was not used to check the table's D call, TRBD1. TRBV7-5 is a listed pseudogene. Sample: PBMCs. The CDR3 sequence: CARNGTFYGYTF. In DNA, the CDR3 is TGTGCCAGAAACGGGACATTTTATGGCTACACCTTC.